The clone carrying this T cell receptor (beta chain) showed up many times. This sample stems from a study of metastatic and nonmetastatic thyroid tumors. In the study overall: Thyroid patients, malignant and benign, had repertoires compared across blood and tumor or nodule tissue.

In the original analysis: Built for papillary thyroid cancer, a distant-metastasis classifier drew on CDR3 differences across clinicopathological groups. MiXCR re-clonotyped the PCR reads for TCRdb. The V and J calls and clone size come from TCRdb's table, not from the authors' own analysis. The data hold more than 85,000 clones, with around 9.2% observed a single time. Thyroid surgery had not been preceded by any treatment in any patient. Germline V gene data show CDR1 as MDHEN and CDR2 as SYDVKM. The CDR3 is 16 amino acids. V lost 2 bases to trimming and J lost 2 bases, with 14 bases between them. The TCR comes from a female donor with papillary thyroid cancer or a benign thyroid nodule (not recorded which). Some clones in this sample may be carry-over from other donors' samples. The source material was blood. V gene TRBV28 combines with J gene TRBJ2-3; D is perhaps TRBD1 (5 bases). As DNA, the CDR3 is TGTGCCAGCAGTTTACCTGGGGCGGTTGTCACAGATACGCAGTATTTT. Encoded protein: CASSLPGAVVTDTQYF. The full variable domain, its missing parts supplied by reference TRBV28 and TRBJ2-3, is DVKVTQSSRYLVKRTGEKVFLECVQDMDHENMFWYRQDPGLGLRLIYFSYDVKMKEKGDIPEGYSVSREKKERFSLILESASTNQTSMYLCASSLPGAVVTDTQYFGPGTRLTVL.